This T cell receptor beta chain was recovered during a study of blood T cell repertoires in COVID-19. CDR3 size: 17 residues. Germline V CDR1 and CDR2: SGHDN, FVKESK. V gave up 0 bases and J gave up 5 bases, with 19 bases separating them. Measured with immunoSEQ multiplex PCR; TCRdb has only the in-frame clones, and not every one. Of hundreds of thousands of clones in the sample, approximately 89% were seen once. The TCR sequence derives from a man between 18 and 35 years old with COVID-19, enrolled during active disease. Sequenced material: peripheral blood. The chain links TRBV14 to TRBJ1-2; D is perhaps TRBD1 (6 bases). CDR3 DNA sequence: TGTGCCAGCAGCCAAGATTTATTCTCCGGACAGACTTATGGCTACACCTTC. Its translation is CASSQDLFSGQTYGYTF.